What follows are 21 T cell receptor beta chains derived from one specimen sequenced in a study of blood T cell repertoires in COVID-19. Data came from immunoSEQ multiplex PCR; TCRdb stores just in-frame clones and leaves some out. The data hold some 200,000 clones, with about 85% observed a single time. The sequenced sample was peripheral blood. These receptors were collected from a woman aged 80 or over in a cohort sampled during active or convalescent COVID-19.

This clone occurred a few times. The CDR3 nucleotides are TGCGCCAGCATCCAAACAACGAACACTGAAGCTTTCTTT. It translates to CASIQTTNTEAFF. The genes are TRBV10-2 and TRBJ1-1; unclear D gene. Germline V gene lookup returns CDR1 WSHSY and CDR2 SAAADI. There are 13 residues in the CDR3. V gave up 7 bases and J gave up 1 base, with 10 bases separating them.

There are a few counts of this clone. The rearrangement uses TRBV6-2 or TRBV6-3 and TRBJ1-1; tentative D call: TRBD1 (6 bases). V dropped 0 bases and J dropped 1 base, with 15 bases sitting between them. This CDR3 has 17 residues. Germline CDR1 is MNHEY and CDR2 is SVGEGT. The CDR3 protein is CASSYSNRAPENTEAFF. The CDR3 region has the DNA TGTGCCAGCAGTTACTCGAACAGGGCCCCCGAGAACACTGAAGCTTTCTTT.

The chain is built from TRBV6-5 and TRBJ1-4; maybe TRBD1 (6 bases). The ends were cut back, 5 bases at V and 8 bases at J, with 18 bases in the middle. In germline, CDR1 is MNHEY, CDR2 SVGAGI. The CDR3 totals 15 residues. In DNA, the CDR3 is TGTGCCAGCAGTATTTCAGGGGTTAGGGGGGAAAAACTGTTTTTT. Translation: CASSISGVRGEKLFF.

The chain couples TRBV10-3 to TRBJ1-4; tentative D call: TRBD1 (6 bases). The CDR3 is 14 amino acids. Per the germline V gene, CDR1 is ENHRY and CDR2 is SYGVKD. Trimming removed 10 bases from V and 3 bases from J, with 15 bases in between. The CDR3, as DNA: TGTGCCACCGGCGGGCCAGGGGCTAATGAAAAACTGTTTTTT. This encodes CATGGPGANEKLFF.

This clone was counted a few times. The J gene is TRBJ1-1, the V gene TRBV24-1; D not resolved. The germline V and J ends were trimmed by 4 bases and 3 bases, with 14 bases remaining between them. Germline V CDR1 and CDR2: KGHDR, SFDVKD. The CDR3 is 15 residues long. CDR3 protein: CATSDTDGGYTEAFF. The CDR3 DNA is TGTGCCACCAGTGACACGGACGGCGGGTACACTGAAGCTTTCTTT.

V is TRBV28 and J is TRBJ1-5, with D perhaps TRBD1 (6 bases). The CDR3 consists of 18 residues. Deletions cut 5 bases from V and 1 base from J, with 21 bases between. Germline V gives CDR1 MDHEN, CDR2 SYDVKM. The CDR3 reads CASSAGDTYRLSNQPQHF. CDR3 in DNA: TGTGCCAGCAGTGCGGGGGACACGTATAGGCTGAGCAATCAGCCCCAGCATTTT.

This chain joins TRBV6-5 and TRBJ1-2; 8 positions match TRBD1. Germline-derived CDR1 and CDR2 are MNHEY and SVGAGI. The ends lost 2 bases at V and 7 bases at J; junction bases unmatched: 0. CDR3 length: 12 amino acids. Here the CDR3 DNA reads TGTGCCAGCAGTTACCAGGGGGCTGGCTACACCTTC. Amino acids: CASSYQGAGYTF.

V and J are TRBV5-4 and TRBJ1-2, with TRBD1 matching 8 bases. V shed 3 bases, J shed 0 bases, and the junction held 4 bases outside the gene matches. Germline CDR1 SGHNT, CDR2 YYREEE (reference sequence). The length of the CDR3 is 15 residues. The CDR3 spells CASSSQGGANYGYTF. Written as DNA, the CDR3 is TGTGCCAGCAGCTCACAGGGGGGAGCTAACTATGGCTACACCTTC.

The V and J genes are TRBV15 and TRBJ1-4; TRBD1 is a possible D gene (6 bases). CDR1 and CDR2 (germline): LNHNV, YYDKDF (reference sequence). The CDR3 spans 15 residues. V was clipped by 0 bases and J by 8 bases, with 13 bases between them. This CDR3 reads CATSRETGIREKLFF. In nucleotides, the CDR3 is TGTGCCACCAGCAGAGAAACAGGGATTAGGGAAAAACTGTTTTTT.

V usage is TRBV5-1 and J usage is TRBJ2-2, with D tentatively TRBD1 (6 bases). Germline assignment: CDR1 SGHRS and CDR2 YFSETQ. The CDR3 is 16 amino acids. Trimming cost V 2 bases and J 5 bases, with 16 bases left between them. This CDR3 reads CASSLRNRVETGELFF. In nucleotides, the CDR3 is TGCGCCAGCAGCTTACGAAACAGGGTGGAGACCGGGGAGCTGTTTTTT.

The V and J genes are TRBV10-3 and TRBJ1-1; tentatively, D is TRBD1 (6 bases). The CDR3 is 14 amino acids. V lost 2 bases and J 4 bases, leaving 11 bases between the germline ends. The germline V gene encodes CDR1 ENHRY and CDR2 SYGVKD. The CDR3 here is CAISETGQLTEAFF. The CDR3 DNA reads as TGTGCCATCAGTGAGACAGGACAGCTCACTGAAGCTTTCTTT.

This chain joins TRBV6-5 and TRBJ2-3; possible D gene TRBD2, 6 bases. The V gene lost 6 bases and the J gene lost 2 bases, with 15 bases spanning the gap. Germline V gives CDR1 MNHEY, CDR2 SVGAGI. The CDR3 covers 15 residues. The CDR3: CASSWGGAITDTQYF. CDR3 DNA: TGTGCCAGCAGCTGGGGAGGCGCTATCACAGATACGCAGTATTTT.

The chain combines TRBV7-9 with TRBJ1-2; no firm D call. Per germline, CDR1 SEHNR and CDR2 FQNEAQ (reference sequence). Trimming removed 4 bases at V and 6 bases at J, with 18 bases between. The CDR3 is 15 residues long. The CDR3, as DNA: TGTGCCAGCAGCTCGGAAGATGCGAGCAGGAATGGCTACACCTTC. It translates to CASSSEDASRNGYTF.

This clone was seen once. V gene TRBV6-6 combines with J gene TRBJ1-2, with D tentatively TRBD1 (6 bases). With 6 bases removed from V and 4 bases from J, the gap between germline ends came to 12 bases. Looked up from germline, CDR1 is MNHNY and CDR2 is SVGAGI (reference sequence). The CDR3 is 13 residues long. CDR3 protein: CASSEGGTYGYTF. In nucleotides, the CDR3 is TGTGCCAGCAGCGAGGGGGGGACCTATGGCTACACCTTC.

This chain links TRBV19 with TRBJ1-4, with unresolved D. With 0 bases removed from V and 5 bases from J, the gap between germline ends came to 16 bases. This CDR3 spans 17 amino acids. Germline values: CDR1 LNHDA, CDR2 SQIVND (reference sequence). CDR3 sequence reads: CASSIDYGGSLNEKLFF. In nucleotides, the CDR3 is TGTGCCAGTAGTATAGATTACGGCGGGTCCTTGAATGAAAAACTGTTTTTT.

The chain is built from TRBV11-2 and TRBJ2-5, with D perhaps matching TRBD1 (5 bases). Germline V CDR1 and CDR2: SGHAT, FQNNGV. The V end lost 1 base, the J end lost 2 bases, and 11 bases lay between the germline ends. The CDR3 has 15 residues. CDR3 bases: TGTGCCAGCAGCTTAGCGTCAGGGCAACAAGAGACCCAGTACTTC. Translation gives CASSLASGQQETQYF.

For this clone: The same CDR3 can be traced to other DNA sequences in this sample. This chain connects TRBV5-1 to TRBJ2-3, with 14 bases matching TRBD2. With 0 bases clipped from V and 3 bases from J, the junction kept 0 bases outside the gene matches. The length of the CDR3 is 16 residues. Germline V gene sequence: CDR1 SGHRS, CDR2 YFSETQ. The CDR3 loop is CASSLGTSGGTDTQYF. The CDR3 DNA follows: TGCGCCAGCAGCTTGGGGACTAGCGGGGGGACAGATACGCAGTATTTT.

The rearrangement joins TRBV7-9 to TRBJ1-2, with D unclear. The CDR3 totals 14 residues. From germline, CDR1 is SEHNR and CDR2 FQNEAQ (reference sequence). The V gene lost 2 bases and the J gene lost 4 bases, with 11 bases spanning the gap. CDR3 protein: CASSLLAEGYGYTF. The CDR3 DNA is TGTGCCAGCAGCTTACTCGCGGAGGGCTATGGCTACACCTTC.

The chain has TRBV19 and TRBJ2-3; D is undetermined. V dropped 5 bases and J dropped 0 bases, with 9 bases sitting between them. The CDR3 runs 14 residues. Per germline, CDR1 LNHDA and CDR2 SQIVND (reference sequence). CDR3 residues: CASSLGMSTDTQYF. As DNA, the CDR3 is TGTGCCAGTAGTCTAGGTATGAGCACAGATACGCAGTATTTT.

The CDR3, as DNA: TGTGCCAGCAGCTTCCGGATTTCAGGGCTTGGACAGCCCCAGCATTTT. It translates to CASSFRISGLGQPQHF. The rearrangement links TRBV5-6 to TRBJ1-5, with D perhaps TRBD1 (5 bases). The V and J ends lost 2 bases and 7 bases respectively, with 19 bases between them. In germline, CDR1 is SGHDT, CDR2 YYEEEE. CDR3 length equals 16 residues.

This clone was observed a handful of times. The chain employs TRBV5-1 and TRBJ2-5; 8 bases fit TRBD2. Germline V gene lookup returns CDR1 SGHRS and CDR2 YFSETQ. CDR3 size: 15 residues. V shed 3 bases and J 4 bases; nucleotides not matched to a gene: 8. CDR3 in DNA: TGCGCCAGCAGCTCGACTAGGACTAGCCCAGAGACCCAGTACTTC. Its protein product is CASSSTRTSPETQYF.